A selection of T cell receptor beta chains follows, all from one sample in a study of response to subunit inactivated influenza vaccine. TCRdb fed the RT-PCR reads into MiXCR, producing one record per CDR3 protein. This sample has 400,000 to 550,000 distinct CDR3 sequences; around 25% occur once, and the top ten carry approximately 1.9%. This specimen was CD4+ T cells sorted from PBMCs, taken 5 to 6 days after vaccination. All receptors come from a man in his forties or fifties who received an inactivated influenza vaccine. Both conserved end residues are part of each CDR3. A D gene is named only where the DNA matches it firmly. The size entry is marked missing in some rows and otherwise reads once, few, many or a size class.

J | size | D | V | DNA | CDR3
TRBJ2-7 | NA | NA | TRBV7-8 | TGTGCCAGCAGCTTAATGGCCCAGACCCGTGTCGAACGGCAGTACTTC | CASSLMAQTRVERQYF
TRBJ2-7 | NA | TRBD1 | TRBV28 | TGTGCCAGCAGCTCGGCCGGGACAGGCTCCTACGAGCAGTACTTC | CASSSAGTGSYEQYF
TRBJ2-1 | NA | NA | TRBV7-3 | TGTGCCAGCAGCTTAAGTGCGGGTTGGGATGAGCAGTTCTTC | CASSLSAGWDEQFF
TRBJ2-1 | few | NA | TRBV7-6 | TGTGCCAGCAGCTTAGACGTGATGGTGGTTGAGCAGTTCTTC | CASSLDVMVVEQFF
TRBJ2-7 | NA | NA | TRBV6-5 | TGTGCCAGCAGTTTAACCCCGGGACACCCGGCGAACGAGCAGTACTTC | CASSLTPGHPANEQYF
TRBJ2-3 | NA | NA | TRBV6-1 | TGTGCCAGCAGTGAAACCCGTACCGGGAGGGGGCGGACAGATACGCAGTATTTT | CASSETRTGRGRTDTQYF
TRBJ2-2 | many | NA | TRBV4-2 | TGTGCCAGCAGCCAAGACACAGTTATTGGCGGGGAGCTGTTTTTT | CASSQDTVIGGELFF
TRBJ2-5 | few | TRBD2 | TRBV7-9 | TGTGCCAGCAGCGCTCTAGCGGGGGGACCGCAAGAGACCCAGTACTTC | CASSALAGGPQETQYF
TRBJ1-1 | few | NA | TRBV28 | TGTGCCAGCAGTCCATCTTTAGGCACTGAAGCTTTCTTT | CASSPSLGTEAFF
TRBJ2-3 | NA | TRBD2 | TRBV20-1 | TGCAGTGCTCCTGGACTAGGTGTTAGGTTGACAGATACGCAGTATTTT | CSAPGLGVRLTDTQYF
TRBJ2-3 | NA | NA | TRBV2 | TGTGCCAGCAGTGAACAAGCATTTGGGGGAACAGATACGCAGTATTTT | CASSEQAFGGTDTQYF
TRBJ1-6 | few | NA | TRBV12-3/TRBV12-4 | TGTGCCAGCAGTTTAGATAGGGGAGGTAGTTCACCCCTCCACTTT | CASSLDRGGSSPLHF
TRBJ2-3 | NA | NA | TRBV12-3/TRBV12-4 | TGTGCCAGCAGAATGTGGGAAGATACGCAGTATTTT | CASRMWEDTQYF
TRBJ2-7 | few | NA | TRBV5-6 | TGTGCCAGCAGCTTGTCGGTTACCTACGAGCAGTACTTC | CASSLSVTYEQYF
TRBJ2-1 | NA | NA | TRBV12-3/TRBV12-4 | TGTGCCAGCAGTTTCTCTTCTACTAATGAGCAGTTCTTC | CASSFSSTNEQFF
TRBJ2-5 | NA | NA | TRBV5-6 | TGTGCCAGCAGCTTCCGAGACACCCCAGAGACCCAGTACTTC | CASSFRDTPETQYF
TRBJ1-2 | NA | NA | TRBV20-1 | TGCAGTGCTAGAGATCTGCCAGGGTTCTATGGCTACACCTTC | CSARDLPGFYGYTF